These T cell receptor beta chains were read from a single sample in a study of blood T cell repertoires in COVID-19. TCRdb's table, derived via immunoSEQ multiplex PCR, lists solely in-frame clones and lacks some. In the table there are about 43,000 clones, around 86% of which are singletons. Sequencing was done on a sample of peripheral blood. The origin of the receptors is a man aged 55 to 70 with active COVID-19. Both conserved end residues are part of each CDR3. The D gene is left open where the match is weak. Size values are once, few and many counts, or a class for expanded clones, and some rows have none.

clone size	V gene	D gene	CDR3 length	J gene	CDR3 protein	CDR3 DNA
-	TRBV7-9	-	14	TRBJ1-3	CASSPGFSGNTIYF	TGTGCCAGCAGCCCGGGATTCTCTGGAAACACCATATATTTT
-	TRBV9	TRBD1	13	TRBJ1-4	CASSPDQGGKLFF	TGTGCCAGCAGCCCCGACCAGGGGGGAAAACTGTTTTTT
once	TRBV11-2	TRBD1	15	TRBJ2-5	CASSSSTGVQETQYF	TGTGCCAGCAGCTCATCGACAGGGGTACAAGAGACCCAGTACTTC
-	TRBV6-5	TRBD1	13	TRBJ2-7	CASSLTGRHEQYF	TGTGCCAGCAGTTTGACAGGGCGCCACGAGCAGTACTTC
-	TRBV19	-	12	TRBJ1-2	CASSIDLHGYTF	TGTGCCAGTAGTATAGATCTTCATGGCTACACCTTC
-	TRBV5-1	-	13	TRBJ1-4	CASKVTADEKLFF	TGCGCCAGCAAGGTCACGGCGGATGAAAAACTGTTTTTT
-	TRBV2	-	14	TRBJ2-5	CASNKYGSGETQYF	TGTGCCAGCAATAAGTACGGGTCAGGGGAGACCCAGTACTTC
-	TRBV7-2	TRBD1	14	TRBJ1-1	CASSVDRARNEAFF	TGTGCCAGCAGCGTGGACAGGGCTAGAAATGAAGCTTTCTTT
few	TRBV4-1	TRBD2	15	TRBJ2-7	CASSRTAGDAVEQYF	TGCGCCAGCAGCCGGACAGCGGGAGACGCGGTGGAGCAGTACTTC
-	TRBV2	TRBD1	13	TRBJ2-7	CASSPGQSYEQYF	TGTGCCAGCAGTCCGGGACAGAGCTACGAGCAGTACTTC
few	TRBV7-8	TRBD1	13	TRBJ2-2	CASSPGGYRELFF	TGTGCCAGCAGCCCAGGGGGCTATCGGGAGCTGTTTTTT
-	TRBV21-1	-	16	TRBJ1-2	CASSKAFGQGGYGYTF	TGTGCCAGCAGCAAAGCGTTTGGACAGGGGGGCTATGGCTACACCTTC
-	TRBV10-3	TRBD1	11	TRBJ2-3	CAIRDRDTQYF	TGTGCCATCAGGGACAGGGATACGCAGTATTTT
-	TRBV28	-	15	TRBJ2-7	CASSHGTPLGYEQYF	TGTGCCAGCAGTCACGGGACTCCCTTGGGCTACGAGCAGTACTTC
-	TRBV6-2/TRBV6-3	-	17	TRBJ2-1	CASSHLGEGSVVREQFF	TGTGCCAGCAGTCACCTGGGTGAGGGAAGCGTTGTGCGTGAGCAGTTCTTC
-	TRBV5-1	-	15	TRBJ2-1	CASSLGGSSYNEQFF	TGCGCCAGCAGCTTGGGTGGGAGCTCCTACAATGAGCAGTTCTTC
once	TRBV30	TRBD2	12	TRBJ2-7	CAWSLSGSEQYF	TGTGCCTGGAGTCTTAGCGGGAGCGAGCAGTACTTC
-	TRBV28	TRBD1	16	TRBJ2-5	CASSVPGQGLMETQYF	TGTGCCAGCAGCGTACCGGGACAGGGTTTAATGGAGACCCAGTACTTC
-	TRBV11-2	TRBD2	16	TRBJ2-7	CASRLGGLAGDYEQYF	TGTGCCAGCAGGCTAGGGGGACTAGCGGGAGACTACGAGCAGTACTTC
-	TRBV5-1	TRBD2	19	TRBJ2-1	CASSSGLAGGRGVGNEQFF	TGCGCCAGCAGCTCGGGACTAGCGGGAGGCCGCGGCGTCGGCAATGAGCAGTTCTTC
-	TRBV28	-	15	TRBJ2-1	CASRHRDSPRNEQFF	TGTGCCAGCAGGCACCGGGACTCCCCGCGCAATGAGCAGTTCTTC
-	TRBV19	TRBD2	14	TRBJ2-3	CASQLAASTDTQYF	TGTGCCAGTCAACTAGCGGCTAGCACAGATACGCAGTATTTT
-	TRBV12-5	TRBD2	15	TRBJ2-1	CASGLGGLAGNEQFF	TGTGCTAGTGGTTTGGGAGGACTAGCCGGCAATGAGCAGTTCTTC
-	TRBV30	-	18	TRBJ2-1	CAWSASRRGFGSYNEQFF	TGTGCCTGGAGTGCTAGCCGGAGAGGATTTGGCTCCTACAATGAGCAGTTCTTC
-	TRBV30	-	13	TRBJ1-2	CAWMYSPTYGYTF	TGTGCCTGGATGTACAGTCCGACCTATGGCTACACCTTC
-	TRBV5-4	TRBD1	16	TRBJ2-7	CASSLGNGQGAYEQYF	TGTGCCAGCAGCTTGGGGAACGGACAGGGGGCTTACGAGCAGTACTTC
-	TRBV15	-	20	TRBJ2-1	CATSRTRSGIRTSSYNEQFF	TGTGCCACCAGCAGAACCCGTAGCGGAATTCGGACCAGCTCCTACAATGAGCAGTTCTTC
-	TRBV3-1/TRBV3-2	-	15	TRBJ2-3	CASSPGLAPTDTQYF	TGTGCCAGCAGCCCTGGGCTAGCGCCCACAGATACGCAGTATTTT
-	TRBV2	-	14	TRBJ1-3	CASSAGSVVNTIYF	TGTGCCAGCAGTGCGGGATCCGTTGTAAACACCATATATTTT
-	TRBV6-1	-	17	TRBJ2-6	CASREKTGLSGANVLTF	TGTGCCAGCAGGGAAAAGACAGGCCTCTCTGGGGCCAACGTCCTGACTTTC
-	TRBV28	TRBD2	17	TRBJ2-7	CATLRGGRGGSGYEQYF	TGTGCCACCCTTCGCGGCGGTCGGGGGGGGTCTGGGTACGAGCAGTACTTC
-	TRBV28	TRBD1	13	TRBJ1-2	CASSLTGANGYTF	TGTGCCAGCAGTCTAACAGGGGCCAATGGCTACACCTTC